Below, 20 T cell receptor beta chains from the same sample are listed, as sequenced in a study of control samples from healthy donors and cancer patients. The method was immunoSEQ multiplex PCR; TCRdb's version includes in-frame clones alone and lacks a portion of them. The repertoire has around 140,000 clones, roughly 92% of them found once; the top ten carry roughly 6%. Material: blood. These receptors all stem from a man aged 18 to 30 in good health.

The chain recombines TRBV13 with TRBJ2-3; D gene uncertain. The germline V gene encodes CDR1 PRHDT and CDR2 FYEKMQ (reference sequence). Between the trimmed V and J ends, which lost 1 base and 0 bases, there was a span of 2 bases. The CDR3 has 13 amino acids. The DNA of the CDR3 is TGTGCCAGCAGCTTAGACAGCACAGATACGCAGTATTTT. It yields the protein CASSLDSTDTQYF. Using reference TRBV13 and TRBJ2-3 for the parts outside the CDR3, the full variable domain is AAGVIQSPRHLIKEKRETATLKCYPIPRHDTVYWYQQGPGQDPQFLISFYEKMQSDKGSIPDRFSAQQFSDYHSELNMSSLELGDSALYFCASSLDSTDTQYFGPGTRLTVL.

The table lists this clone with a count of one. The chain carries TRBV28 and TRBJ1-5; maybe TRBD1 (5 bases). V was pared by 5 bases and J by 4 bases, with 18 bases between. Per germline, CDR1 MDHEN and CDR2 SYDVKM. The CDR3 spans 16 residues. The CDR3 sequence is CASSALPGSGNQPQHF. For the CDR3, the DNA is TGTGCCAGCAGTGCCCTCCCAGGGTCGGGGAATCAGCCCCAGCATTTT.

This CDR3 reads CASSFDPRPDFFTLDNEQFF. CDR3 nucleotides: TGTGCCAGCAGCTTTGATCCGCGGCCGGACTTTTTCACGCTGGACAATGAGCAGTTCTTC. The chain joins TRBV7-6 to TRBJ2-1, with TRBD2 as a possible D gene (5 bases). Per germline, CDR1 SGHVS and CDR2 FNYEAQ. Trimming took off 3 bases at V and 5 bases at J, with 29 bases between the two ends. The CDR3 length is 20 residues.

The chain recombines TRBV9 with TRBJ1-2; unclear D gene. The CDR3 spans 13 residues. V shed 3 bases and J shed 3 bases, with 9 bases lying between them. Per germline, CDR1 SGDLS and CDR2 YYNGEE. As DNA, the CDR3 is TGTGCCAGCAGCGCCGACCCTTACTATGGCTACACCTTC. Its translation is CASSADPYYGYTF.

V gene TRBV2 combines with J gene TRBJ1-3; tentatively, D is TRBD1 (5 bases). With 1 base removed from V and 0 bases from J, the gap between germline ends came to 7 bases. Germline-derived CDR1 and CDR2 are SNHLY and FYNNEI. The CDR3 extends over 15 amino acids. The CDR3 sequence: CASSEGQNSGNTIYF. Written as DNA, the CDR3 is TGTGCCAGCAGTGAAGGACAGAACTCTGGAAACACCATATATTTT.

In its sample, this clone was seen once. The chain uses TRBV7-9 and TRBJ2-7; 10 bases map to TRBD2. Losses at the gene ends were 5 bases for V and 2 bases for J; bases not matched to a gene: 9. Germline V gene lookup returns CDR1 SEHNR and CDR2 FQNEAQ (reference sequence). The CDR3 loop spans 16 amino acids. The CDR3 DNA reads as TGTGCCAGCAGCACCCTTCGGACTAGCGGTACCTACGAGCAGTACTTC. Amino acids: CASSTLRTSGTYEQYF.

V usage is TRBV5-5 and J usage is TRBJ1-5; D remains unclear. The CDR3 totals 13 residues. Germline values: CDR1 SGHKS, CDR2 YYEKEE (reference sequence). Trimming left V 3 bases short and J 4 bases short, with 8 bases between. CDR3 region: CASSWSENQPQHF. Here the CDR3 DNA reads TGTGCCAGCAGCTGGTCAGAAAATCAGCCCCAGCATTTT.

The chain is built from TRBV7-9 and TRBJ1-2; D is unclear. The germline V gene has CDR1 SEHNR and CDR2 FQNEAQ (reference sequence). V was shortened by 0 bases and J by 2 bases, with 10 bases between the two germline ends. This CDR3 is 15 amino acids long. The CDR3 here is CASSLASAGNYGYTF. The CDR3 DNA is TGTGCCAGCAGCTTAGCATCGGCAGGCAACTATGGCTACACCTTC.

The rearrangement uses TRBV24-1 and TRBJ2-3; 13 nucleotides match TRBD2. This CDR3 contains 19 residues. Trimming at V came to 4 bases and at J to 2 bases, leaving 11 bases not matched to a gene. Germline CDR1 KGHDR, CDR2 SFDVKD. This CDR3 reads CATSDSTGTSGDNTDTQYF. In nucleotides, the CDR3 is TGTGCCACCAGTGACAGTACCGGGACTAGCGGGGACAACACAGATACGCAGTATTTT.

J is TRBJ1-5 and V is TRBV2; 10 bases are shared with TRBD1. Germline values: CDR1 SNHLY, CDR2 FYNNEI. The CDR3 spans 17 residues. Trimming took 6 bases from V and 0 from J; bases not matched to a gene: 8. CDR3 DNA: TGTGCCAGCAGGAGCCGGGACAGGGGCTATAGCAATCAGCCCCAGCATTTT. Its translation: CASRSRDRGYSNQPQHF. Together with reference TRBV2 and TRBJ1-5, the CDR3 gives the full variable domain: EPEVTQTPSHQVTQMGQEVILRCVPISNHLYFYWYRQILGQKVEFLVSFYNNEISEKSEIFDDQFSVERPDGSNFTLKIRSTKLEDSAMYFCASRSRDRGYSNQPQHFGDGTRLSIL.

This chain links TRBV4-1 with TRBJ1-4; D unresolved. V gave up 1 base and J gave up 8 bases, with 8 bases separating them. The CDR3 has 13 residues. CDR1 is MGHRA, CDR2 YSYEKL, per germline. CDR3 in DNA: TGCGCCAGCAGCCAAGCGCCTGGGGAAAAACTGTTTTTT. Protein: CASSQAPGEKLFF.

V gene TRBV7-2 combines with J gene TRBJ1-2; D remains unclear. There are 14 residues in the CDR3. CDR1 SGHTA and CDR2 FQGNSA come from the germline V gene. V lost 1 base and J 10 bases, leaving 16 bases between the germline ends. The DNA of the CDR3 is TGTGCCAGCAGCTTAGTGGGCCTGTTAGTGGCCTACACCTTC. This sequence encodes CASSLVGLLVAYTF. The entire variable domain, with the rest obtained from reference TRBV7-2 and TRBJ1-2, is as follows: GAGVSQSPSNKVTEKGKDVELRCDPISGHTALYWYRQSLGQGLEFLIYFQGNSAPDKSGLPSDRFSAERTGGSVSTLTIQRTQQEDSAVYLCASSLVGLLVAYTFGSGTRLTVV.

V usage is TRBV5-4 and J usage is TRBJ1-3, with a possible D match to TRBD1 (5 bases). Germline V gives CDR1 SGHNT, CDR2 YYREEE (reference sequence). The V gene lost 2 bases and the J gene lost 0 bases, with 18 bases spanning the gap. The CDR3 totals 18 residues. CDR3 in DNA: TGTGCCAGCAGCTTCGTTGCGGCGGGGCCCAGCTCTGGAAACACCATATATTTT. Translated: CASSFVAAGPSSGNTIYF.

The chain combines TRBV10-3 with TRBJ1-5; 9 bases match TRBD1. The trim removed 3 bases at V and 5 bases at J, leaving 2 bases unmatched. Germline values: CDR1 ENHRY, CDR2 SYGVKD. This CDR3 comprises 14 residues. As DNA, the CDR3 is TGTGCCATCAGTGATGACAGGGGGTATCAGCCCCAGCATTTT. Translating it yields CAISDDRGYQPQHF.

The chain couples TRBV2 to TRBJ2-3, with 10 bases aligning to TRBD2. In germline, CDR1 is SNHLY, CDR2 FYNNEI. V was clipped by 7 bases and J by 4 bases; unmatched bases: 8. This CDR3 region has 15 residues. CDR3 region: CASILSSGGADTQYF. The DNA of the CDR3 is TGTGCCAGCATTCTGTCCAGCGGGGGGGCAGATACGCAGTATTTT.

V usage is TRBV19 and J usage is TRBJ1-2, with 7 positions matching TRBD1. The CDR3 runs 16 residues. From germline, CDR1 is LNHDA and CDR2 SQIVND (reference sequence). J was trimmed by 6 bases and V by 3 bases; bases with no gene match: 13. CDR3 in amino acids: CASSIHLGGFGDGYTF. DNA for the CDR3: TGTGCCAGTAGTATCCACCTAGGGGGCTTCGGTGATGGCTACACCTTC.

The chain employs TRBV5-1 and TRBJ1-2, with D tentatively TRBD1 (5 bases). Per the germline V gene, CDR1 is SGHRS and CDR2 is YFSETQ. The V gene lost 0 bases and the J gene lost 6 bases, with 12 bases spanning the gap. The CDR3 sequence is 14 residues long. The CDR3 reads CASSLVSGSDGYTF. The CDR3 DNA reads TGCGCCAGCAGCTTGGTTTCAGGGTCGGATGGCTACACCTTC. Supplemented by reference TRBV5-1 and TRBJ1-2, the full variable domain reads KAGVTQTPRYLIKTRGQQVTLSCSPISGHRSVSWYQQTPGQGLQFLFEYFSETQRNKGNFPGRFSGRQFSNSRSEMNVSTLELGDSALYLCASSLVSGSDGYTFGSGTRLTVV.

This sequence joins TRBV25-1 and TRBJ2-7, with unresolved D. The CDR3 contains 14 residues. V was cut by 3 bases and J by 12 bases, with 21 bases left in between. Germline CDR1 is MGHDK and CDR2 is SYGVNS. The DNA of the CDR3 is TGTGCCAGCAGTGATTACGTGGACGGACGGTTGGTGTACTTC. This sequence encodes CASSDYVDGRLVYF.

The gene calls are TRBV3-1 (or the pseudogene TRBV3-2) and TRBJ1-6; TRBD1 agrees at 8 bases. The V gene end was trimmed by 2 bases and the J gene end by 6 bases; junction bases not matched to a gene: 3. The CDR3 has 15 amino acids. Germline V gene lookup returns CDR1 LGHDT and CDR2 YNNKEL (reference sequence). The CDR3 sequence: CASSQSRGLNSPLHF. The CDR3 DNA reads TGTGCCAGCAGCCAAAGCAGGGGGCTTAATTCACCCCTCCACTTT.

The J gene is TRBJ2-3, the V gene TRBV2, with D maybe TRBD1 (6 bases). CDR1 is SNHLY and CDR2 is FYNNEI in the germline V gene. V lost 7 bases and J lost 5, with 22 bases in between. This CDR3 has 16 residues. CDR3 loop: CASTRTGTSTVDTQYF. For the CDR3, the DNA is TGTGCCAGCACCCGAACCGGGACATCAACTGTAGATACGCAGTATTTT. Full variable domain (missing parts from reference TRBV2 and TRBJ2-3): EPEVTQTPSHQVTQMGQEVILRCVPISNHLYFYWYRQILGQKVEFLVSFYNNEISEKSEIFDDQFSVERPDGSNFTLKIRSTKLEDSAMYFCASTRTGTSTVDTQYFGPGTRLTVL.